This record covers a single T cell receptor (beta chain). Recovered Cohort 3 donors showed two negative PCRs, clearance, or symptom resolution. This sample was taken from a study of blood T cell repertoires in COVID-19. From germline, CDR1 is KGHSH and CDR2 LQKENI. The CDR3 sequence is 13 residues long. Trimming stripped 5 bases from V and 6 bases from J, with 13 bases between. Assay used: immunoSEQ multiplex PCR; TCRdb lists only in-frame clones, some missing. The sample shows more than 200,000 clones, 70% to 90% of them seen only once. Sequencing was done on a sample of PBMCs or T cells enriched from blood (not recorded which). V usage is TRBV18 and J usage is TRBJ1-2; no firm D call. This receptor was taken from a man aged 40-55 years who had recovered from COVID-19. The CDR3 sequence is CASSVREADGYTF. In DNA, the CDR3 is TGTGCCAGCTCAGTTCGGGAAGCGGATGGCTACACCTTC.